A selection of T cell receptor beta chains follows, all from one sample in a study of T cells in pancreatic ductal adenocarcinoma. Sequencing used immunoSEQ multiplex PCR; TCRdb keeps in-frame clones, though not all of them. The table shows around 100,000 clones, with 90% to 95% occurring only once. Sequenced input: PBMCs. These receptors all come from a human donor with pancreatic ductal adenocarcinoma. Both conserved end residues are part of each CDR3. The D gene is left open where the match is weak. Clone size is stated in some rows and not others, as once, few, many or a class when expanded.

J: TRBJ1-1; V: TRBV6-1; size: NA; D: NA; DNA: TGTGCCAGCAGGCTATACACGCGGGGAGAAGTTCTTTTCTTT; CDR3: CASRLYTRGEVLFF
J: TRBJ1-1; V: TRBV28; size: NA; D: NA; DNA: TGTGCCAGCAGTTTAGTCAGCCCCGGGACTGAAGCTTTCTTT; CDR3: CASSLVSPGTEAFF
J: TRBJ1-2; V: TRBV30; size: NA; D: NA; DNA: TGTGCCTGGAGTCCAGAGGGAGACTATGGCTACACCTTC; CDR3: CAWSPEGDYGYTF
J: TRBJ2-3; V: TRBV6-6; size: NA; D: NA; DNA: TGTGCCACGGGCGGCCGCGGGACAGATACGCAGTATTTT; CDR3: CATGGRGTDTQYF
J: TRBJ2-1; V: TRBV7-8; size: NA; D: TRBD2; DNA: TGTGCCAGCAGCACCGATCCGGGACTAGCGGCCAATGAGCAGTTCTTC; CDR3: CASSTDPGLAANEQFF
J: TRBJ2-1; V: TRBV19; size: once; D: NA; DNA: TGTGCCAGTAGTCCGAGACTCGGTGCCTTGTCACAGTTCTTC; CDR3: CASSPRLGALSQFF
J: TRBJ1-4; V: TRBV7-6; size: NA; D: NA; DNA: TGTGCCAGCAGCTCGAGACAGATCAAAAATTCGGCTAATGAAAAACTGTTTTTT; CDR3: CASSSRQIKNSANEKLFF
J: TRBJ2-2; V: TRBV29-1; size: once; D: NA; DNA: TGCAGCGTTGCCCAGTCCAGGGGCGGGGAGCTGTTTTTT; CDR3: CSVAQSRGGELFF
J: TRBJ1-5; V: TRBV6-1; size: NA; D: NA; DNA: TGTGCCAGCAGTAGGGGACACCAGGACGGTCAGCCCCAGCATTTT; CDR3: CASSRGHQDGQPQHF
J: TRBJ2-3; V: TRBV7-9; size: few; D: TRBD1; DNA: TGTGCCAGCAGCTATTCCCGACAGGGTGGCACAGATACGCAGTATTTT; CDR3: CASSYSRQGGTDTQYF
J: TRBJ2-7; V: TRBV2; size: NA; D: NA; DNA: TGTGCCAGCGAATCGGCGGGGTCCTACGAGCAGTACTTC; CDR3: CASESAGSYEQYF
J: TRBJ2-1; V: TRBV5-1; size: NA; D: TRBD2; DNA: TGCGCCAGCAGCTTGCCCAGGGCGGGAGAGGTTAATGAGCAGTTCTTC; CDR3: CASSLPRAGEVNEQFF
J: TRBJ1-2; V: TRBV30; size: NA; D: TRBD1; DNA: TGTGCCTGGAGTACCCTGACAGGGGGGAATGGCTACACCTTC; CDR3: CAWSTLTGGNGYTF
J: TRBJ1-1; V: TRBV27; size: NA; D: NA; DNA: TGTGCCAGCAGGCTAAACGAGAACACTGAAGCTTTCTTT; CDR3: CASRLNENTEAFF
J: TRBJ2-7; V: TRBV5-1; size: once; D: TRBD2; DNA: TGCGCCAGCAGGGGAGGACTAGCGGGAGGGTACGAGCAGTACTTC; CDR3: CASRGGLAGGYEQYF
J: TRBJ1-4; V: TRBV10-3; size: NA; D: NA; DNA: TGTGCCATCAGTTCTTCTAAAGCTAATGAAAAACTGTTTTTT; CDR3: CAISSSKANEKLFF
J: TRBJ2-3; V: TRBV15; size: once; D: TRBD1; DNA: TGTGCCACCAGCCCGCAATGGGGACAGGGTGGTACAGATACGCAGTATTTT; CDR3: CATSPQWGQGGTDTQYF
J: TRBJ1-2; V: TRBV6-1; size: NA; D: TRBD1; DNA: TGTGCCAGCAGTCTCGGACAGGCCCGAAACTATGGCTACACCTTC; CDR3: CASSLGQARNYGYTF
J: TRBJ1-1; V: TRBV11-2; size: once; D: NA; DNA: TGTGCCAGCAGCTTGGACGCGGACAGCTATTCTGAAGCTTTCTTT; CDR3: CASSLDADSYSEAFF
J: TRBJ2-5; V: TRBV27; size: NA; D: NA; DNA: TGTGCCAGCCAAGAGACAGGAAACCAAGAGACCCAGTACTTC; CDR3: CASQETGNQETQYF
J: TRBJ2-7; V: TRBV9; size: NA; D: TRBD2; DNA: TGTGCCAGCAGCGTAGAGTTGGGACTAGTCGCCTACGAGCAGTACTTC; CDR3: CASSVELGLVAYEQYF
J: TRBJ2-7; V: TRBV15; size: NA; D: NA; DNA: TGTGCCACCAGTCCGGAATGGGGGCTGGAGCAGTACTTC; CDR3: CATSPEWGLEQYF
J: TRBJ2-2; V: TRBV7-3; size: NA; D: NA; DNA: TGTGCCAGCAGCTTAGCGCCTAACACCGGGGAGCTGTTTTTT; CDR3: CASSLAPNTGELFF
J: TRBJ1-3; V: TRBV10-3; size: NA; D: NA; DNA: TGTGCCATCAGGACAGATGGAAACACCATATATTTT; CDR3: CAIRTDGNTIYF
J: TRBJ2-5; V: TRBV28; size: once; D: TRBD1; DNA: TGTGCCAGCGTGACAGGGAGCCAAGAGACCCAGTACTTC; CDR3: CASVTGSQETQYF
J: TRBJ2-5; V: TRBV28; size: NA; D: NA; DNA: TGTGCCAGCAGTGTGCCGGGAGAAGAGACCCAGTACTTC; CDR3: CASSVPGEETQYF
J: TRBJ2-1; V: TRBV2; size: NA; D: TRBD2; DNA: TGTGCCAGCAGTGGAACTAGCGGGAGAATAGAGCAGTTCTTC; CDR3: CASSGTSGRIEQFF
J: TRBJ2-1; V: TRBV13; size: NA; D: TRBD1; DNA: TGTGCCAGCACAGCCCAGGAAGGGGGCCTTGTTGAGCAGTTCTTC; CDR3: CASTAQEGGLVEQFF
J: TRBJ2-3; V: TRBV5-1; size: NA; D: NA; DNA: TGCGCCAGCAGCGCAGGACAGAGGATAGATACGCAGTATTTT; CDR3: CASSAGQRIDTQYF
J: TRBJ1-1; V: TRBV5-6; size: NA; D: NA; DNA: TGTGCCAGCAGCTTGGCAGGGGTAGGGGACACTGAAGCTTTCTTT; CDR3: CASSLAGVGDTEAFF
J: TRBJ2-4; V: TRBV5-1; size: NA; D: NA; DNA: TGCGCCAGCAGCTTGACGGGGGACAGACTAAACATTCAGTACTTC; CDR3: CASSLTGDRLNIQYF
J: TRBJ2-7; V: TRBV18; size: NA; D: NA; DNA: TGTGCCAGCTCACCACCGTCTTCCTACGAGCAGTACTTC; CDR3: CASSPPSSYEQYF
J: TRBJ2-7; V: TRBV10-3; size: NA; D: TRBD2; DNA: TGTGCCATCAGCCCTAGCGGGAGCGTCGGGTACGAGCAGTACTTC; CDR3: CAISPSGSVGYEQYF
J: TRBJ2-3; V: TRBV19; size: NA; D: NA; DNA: TGTGCCAGTACATCGACAGCAGATACGCAGTATTTT; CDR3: CASTSTADTQYF
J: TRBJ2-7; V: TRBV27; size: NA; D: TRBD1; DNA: TGTGCCAGCAGTTTACTGGGACAGGGGAGCAACGAGCAGTACTTC; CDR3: CASSLLGQGSNEQYF
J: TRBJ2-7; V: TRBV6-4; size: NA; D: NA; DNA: TGTGCCAGCAGTACCTTGGACTACTACGAGCAGTACTTC; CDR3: CASSTLDYYEQYF
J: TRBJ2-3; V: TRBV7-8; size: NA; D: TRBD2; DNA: TGTGCCAGCAGCTTAGAGCGGGAGTTTAGCACAGATACGCAGTATTTT; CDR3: CASSLEREFSTDTQYF
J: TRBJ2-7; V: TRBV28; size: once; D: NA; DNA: TGTGCCAGCTATGCAGGGAACGAGCAGTACTTC; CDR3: CASYAGNEQYF
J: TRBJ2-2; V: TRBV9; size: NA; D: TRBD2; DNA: TGTGCCAGCAGCGTGAGGGGGGACCTAGCGGGAGTGGCCGGGGAGCTGTTTTTT; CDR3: CASSVRGDLAGVAGELFF
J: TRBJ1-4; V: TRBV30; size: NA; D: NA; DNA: TGTGCCTGGAGCTCGAATGAAAAACTGTTTTTT; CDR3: CAWSSNEKLFF
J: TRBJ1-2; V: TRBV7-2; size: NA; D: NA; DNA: TGTGCCAGCCGGTTGGAGGCCTATGGCTACACCTTC; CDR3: CASRLEAYGYTF
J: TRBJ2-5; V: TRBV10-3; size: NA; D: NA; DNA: TGTGCCATCAGTGAGGGGGTAGCGGTGTACCAAGAGACCCAGTACTTC; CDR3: CAISEGVAVYQETQYF